One and the same sample provided the 5 T cell receptor beta chains below, sequenced in a study of cytomegalovirus exposure and HLA in healthy donors. The PCR employed 60 Vbeta primers together with 13 Jbeta primers. TCRdb's copy holds only in-frame clones and misses some; the assay was immunoSEQ multiplex PCR. The table shows tens of thousands of clones, with around 77% occurring only once. Sequencing used PBMCs. These receptors were obtained from a man aged 30 to 45 in good health and CMV-seronegative.

In regard to this clone: The germline gene is not matched at one end of the junction; a read error may be the cause. The chain joins TRBV5-1 to TRBJ2-1, with D tentatively TRBD2 (5 bases). This CDR3 region has 13 residues. CDR1 is SGHRS, CDR2 YFSETQ, per germline. The CDR3 DNA follows: TGCGCCAGCAGCTTGGGAGACTACGATGAGCAGTTCTTC. Translating it yields CASSLGDYDEQFF.

The DNA for the CDR3 is TGTGCCAGCAGTTTCCCCCTACGAAAGGGGGGGGTTCTGGATACGCAGTATTTT. This translates into CASSFPLRKGGVLDTQYF. The J gene is TRBJ2-3, the V gene TRBV28; D is perhaps TRBD2 (7 bases). The CDR3 is 18 residues long. Trimming stripped 3 bases from V and 6 bases from J, with 25 bases between. Germline values: CDR1 MDHEN, CDR2 SYDVKM.

The chain couples TRBV28 to TRBJ2-6; D is possibly TRBD1 (5 bases). Germline V CDR1 and CDR2: MDHEN, SYDVKM. The CDR3 has 16 residues. Between the trimmed V and J ends, which lost 3 bases and 0 bases, there was a span of 9 bases. The CDR3 nucleotides are TGTGCCAGCAGTTTTAGGGGTTTCTCTGGGGCCAACGTCCTGACTTTC. Protein: CASSFRGFSGANVLTF. Using reference TRBV28 and TRBJ2-6 for the parts outside the CDR3, the full variable domain is DVKVTQSSRYLVKRTGEKVFLECVQDMDHENMFWYRQDPGLGLRLIYFSYDVKMKEKGDIPEGYSVSREKKERFSLILESASTNQTSMYLCASSFRGFSGANVLTFGAGSRLTVL.

This clone was seen only a few times. The genes are TRBV19 and TRBJ2-2; perhaps TRBD2 as D (6 bases). The CDR3 sequence is 16 residues long. The V end was cut by 6 bases, the J end by 6 bases, with 20 bases between. Germline V gives CDR1 LNHDA, CDR2 SQIVND (reference sequence). The CDR3 reads CASRKSRGREAGELFF. The CDR3 DNA follows: TGTGCCAGTAGAAAATCTCGTGGCAGGGAGGCCGGGGAGCTGTTTTTT. The complete variable domain, with remaining parts taken from reference TRBV19 and TRBJ2-2, reads DGGITQSPKYLFRKEGQNVTLSCEQNLNHDAMYWYRQDPGQGLRLIYYSQIVNDFQKGDIAEGYSVSREKKESFPLTVTSAQKNPTAFYLCASRKSRGREAGELFFGEGSRLTVL.

The rearrangement links TRBV19 to TRBJ2-3, with a possible D match to TRBD2 (6 bases). The CDR3 length is 15 residues. Germline CDR1 is LNHDA and CDR2 is SQIVND (reference sequence). V gave up 4 bases and J gave up 2 bases, with 13 bases separating them. The CDR3, as DNA: TGTGCCAGTAGTAACTACGCGGGATTCACAGATACGCAGTATTTT. Translating it yields CASSNYAGFTDTQYF.